Reported below is one T cell receptor (beta chain). Its antigen is undetermined. This entry belongs to a study of regulatory dendritic cells for organ transplantation. Germline CDR1 is SGHNT and CDR2 is YYREEE (reference sequence). CDR3 length: 18 amino acids. With V trimmed by 1 base and J by 4 bases, 15 bases remained unmatched. Produced via immunoSEQ multiplex PCR; TCRdb's table is partial and in-frame only. Of 9,500 to 12,000 clones listed, about 90% are singletons. Sorted subsets were CFSE-labeled and cultured approximately 5 days with allogeneic dendritic cells. Naive CD45RA+ and memory CD45RO+ CD4+ or CD8+ T cells were FACS-sorted. General observations from the study: The authors noted considerable between-person heterogeneity in alloreactive memory CD8+ cells. Regulatory dendritic cells appeared to expand memory CD8+ clones less than mature ones. Among resting subsets, memory CD8+ cells contained the most alloreactive clonotypes.

The chain has TRBV5-4 and TRBJ2-3; 7 bases line up with TRBD2. This TCR came from a human donor in good health. Material: naive CD8+ T cells from blood cultured with dendritic cells. Regarding subset: CD45RA+ naive T cells. The CDR3 spells CASSLPASGPRGSDTQYF. The CDR3 coding sequence is TGTGCCAGCAGCTTGCCGGCTAGCGGACCCCGCGGGTCAGATACGCAGTATTTT. The whole variable domain, remainder taken from reference TRBV5-4 and TRBJ2-3, is ETGVTQSPTHLIKTRGQQVTLRCSSQSGHNTVSWYQQALGQGPQFIFQYYREEENGRGNFPPRFSGLQFPNYSSELNVNALELDDSALYLCASSLPASGPRGSDTQYFGPGTRLTVL.